This is a list of T cell receptor beta chains from one sample in a study of shared T cell receptors in the human thymus. The method was immunoSEQ multiplex PCR; TCRdb's version includes in-frame clones alone and lacks a portion of them. The sample records roughly 700,000 clones, around 87% being singletons. These sequences were also reported in another study, on human thymus T cells.

Sequenced: thymocytes. These receptors originate from a boy under two years old with a congenital heart defect. The CDR3 runs from the conserved cysteine through the conserved F or W. The D gene is left open where the match is weak. The size entry is marked missing in some rows and otherwise reads once, few, many or a size class.

J gene | clone size | D gene | V gene | CDR3 protein | CDR3 DNA
TRBJ2-5 | - | TRBD2 | TRBV7-8 | CASERGLAEETQYF | TGTGCCAGCGAAAGGGGACTAGCGGAAGAGACCCAGTACTTC
TRBJ2-7 | - | TRBD2 | TRBV5-1 | CASSFGSREATYEQYF | TGCGCCAGCAGCTTTGGGTCGCGGGAGGCCACCTACGAGCAGTACTTC
TRBJ1-1 | - | - | TRBV7-6 | CASRRLGNTEAFF | TGTGCCAGCAGGAGGTTGGGTAACACTGAAGCTTTCTTT
TRBJ2-1 | - | - | TRBV5-4 | CASSLALALPYNEQFF | TGTGCCAGCAGCTTGGCCCTTGCACTACCCTACAATGAGCAGTTCTTC
TRBJ2-7 | - | TRBD2 | TRBV27 | CASSPRTSGRAPPTSSYEQYF | TGTGCCAGCAGTCCACGGACTAGCGGGAGAGCCCCCCCCACGAGCTCCTACGAGCAGTACTTC
TRBJ2-1 | - | - | TRBV11-2 | CASSYTRDNEQFF | TGTGCCAGCAGCTACACCAGGGACAATGAGCAGTTCTTC
TRBJ2-1 | once | - | TRBV10-2 | CASSEGSARAYNEQFF | TGCGCCAGCAGTGAGGGTTCAGCGAGAGCCTACAATGAGCAGTTCTTC
TRBJ2-3 | - | - | TRBV15 | CATSRDPPLVAPTDTQYF | TGTGCCACCAGCAGAGATCCCCCTCTAGTTGCCCCCACAGATACGCAGTATTTT
TRBJ2-3 | once | - | TRBV27 | CATSGGGRAPDTQYF | TGTGCCACCTCAGGGGGCGGGAGGGCCCCAGATACGCAGTATTTT
TRBJ1-5 | few | - | TRBV15 | CATSPRGLGSNQPQHF | TGTGCCACCAGCCCCAGGGGTCTGGGGAGCAATCAGCCCCAGCATTTT